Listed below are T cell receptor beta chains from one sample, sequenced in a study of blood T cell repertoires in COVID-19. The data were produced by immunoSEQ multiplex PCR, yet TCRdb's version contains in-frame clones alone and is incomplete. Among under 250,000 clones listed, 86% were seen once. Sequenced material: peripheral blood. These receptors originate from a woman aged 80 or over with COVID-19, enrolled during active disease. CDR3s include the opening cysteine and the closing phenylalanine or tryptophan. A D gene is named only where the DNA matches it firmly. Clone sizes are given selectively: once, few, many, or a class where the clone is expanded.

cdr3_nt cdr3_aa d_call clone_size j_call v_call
TGTGCCAGCATTTCCGGGGAAAACACTGAAGCTTTCTTT CASISGENTEAFF - - TRBJ1-1 TRBV6-5
TGTGCCAGCAGCGTAGCTAGCGGGGGGGCGGGTGACATTCAGTACTTC CASSVASGGAGDIQYF TRBD2 - TRBJ2-4 TRBV9
TGTGCCAGCAGGGATGGACAAAATCAGCCCCAGCATTTT CASRDGQNQPQHF - - TRBJ1-5 TRBV6-6
TGTGCCAGCAGCTCCGGGACTTCCAACACCGGGGAGCTGTTTTTT CASSSGTSNTGELFF - - TRBJ2-2 TRBV5-6
TGTGCCAGCAGTTTCCGAACTCCGTACGAGCAGTACTTC CASSFRTPYEQYF - - TRBJ2-7 TRBV28
TGTGCCGGGCGCAGTGAGAGGGCCCGCGGCAATCAGCCCCAGCATTTT CAGRSERARGNQPQHF - - TRBJ1-5 TRBV28
TGTGCCAGCAGCTTAGGACAGGGGTCTGGAAACACCATATATTTT CASSLGQGSGNTIYF TRBD1 - TRBJ1-3 TRBV7-3
TGTGCCAGCAGCTTAGCCCCTCCCCGACAGAGCTCCTATCAGCCCCAGCATTTT CASSLAPPRQSSYQPQHF - - TRBJ1-5 TRBV7-2
TGTGCCAGCTGCTGGGACAGCCAATCTTCACCCCTCCACTTT CASCWDSQSSPLHF TRBD1 - TRBJ1-6 TRBV2
TGTGCCAGCAGTCCAGGGGGCGCGGAAGGCTACACCTTC CASSPGGAEGYTF TRBD1 few TRBJ1-2 TRBV6-5
TGCGCCAGCAGTGAATCCGGGACTGATGAAAAACTGTTTTTT CASSESGTDEKLFF - - TRBJ1-4 TRBV10-1
TGTGCAAGTCGCCTAGAACTAGGGACAGCGAGCAATCAGCCCCAGCATTTT CASRLELGTASNQPQHF - once TRBJ1-5 TRBV12-2
TGTGCCAGCAGCTTGGGGGGGACTTCCTTTTACACCGGGGAGCTGTTTTTT CASSLGGTSFYTGELFF - - TRBJ2-2 TRBV5-4
TGTGCCAGCTCACCAGAATCCGGTATCTCTGGAAACACCATATATTTT CASSPESGISGNTIYF - few TRBJ1-3 TRBV18
TGTGCCAGCAGACCGGGGGGGCGAGAGACCCAGTACTTC CASRPGGRETQYF TRBD2 - TRBJ2-5 TRBV28
TGTGCCAGCGTCCTCGCTCGGAGTAATTCACCCCTCCACTTT CASVLARSNSPLHF - - TRBJ1-6 TRBV28
TGTGCCAGCAGTCCGACTAGCGGGGGGCGTTACAATGAGCAGTTCTTC CASSPTSGGRYNEQFF TRBD2 - TRBJ2-1 TRBV6-2/TRBV6-3
TGTGCCAGCAGAACTAGCGGGGGGGCTGTGGGAGAGACCCAGTACTTC CASRTSGGAVGETQYF TRBD2 - TRBJ2-5 TRBV28
TGTGCCAGCAGCAAAGCGCGGCGGGGGAACACTGAAGCTTTCTTT CASSKARRGNTEAFF - few TRBJ1-1 TRBV21-1
TGTGCCAGCAGGTCGGACAGGGAGTTTGGGACCCAGTACTTC CASRSDREFGTQYF TRBD1 - TRBJ2-5 TRBV6-5
TGTGCCAGCAGATACGACATTGCCCAGCCCCAGCATTTT CASRYDIAQPQHF - - TRBJ1-5 TRBV6-2/TRBV6-3
TGTGCCAGTAGCATAGGCCTGCAAACAGGATATAGCAATCAGCCCCAGCATTTT CASSIGLQTGYSNQPQHF - - TRBJ1-5 TRBV19
TGCGCCAGCAGCTTGGCCGGGACTTCCAATGAAAAACTGTTTTTT CASSLAGTSNEKLFF - few TRBJ1-4 TRBV5-1
TGTGCCAGTAGTTTGAACAGGGGATCCTACGAGCAGTACTTC CASSLNRGSYEQYF TRBD1 - TRBJ2-7 TRBV19
TGTGCCAGCAGCTCGCAGCGGGGGGGCCGGGGTGAGCAGTTCTTC CASSSQRGGRGEQFF TRBD2 once TRBJ2-1 TRBV7-2
TGTGCCTGGACTCCCGGTACGGATTCACCCCTCCACTTT CAWTPGTDSPLHF - - TRBJ1-6 TRBV30
TGTGCCAGCGGGTGGGGGACAGCTCTCTACGAGCAGTACTTC CASGWGTALYEQYF TRBD1 - TRBJ2-7 TRBV27